The sequence of this T cell receptor beta chain was determined in a study of Ad26.COV2.S vaccination and SARS-CoV-2 variants. Comment on this clone: Its matching antigen is unknown.

Treatment: some 20 received Ad26.COV2.S at low or high dose, single or two shots; several received placebo; per-sample allocation not given. Day 63 after the first injection of vaccine or placebo was the sampling time. Produced via immunoSEQ multiplex PCR; TCRdb's table is partial and in-frame only. The sample holds around 450,000 clones, around 90% seen once. The ends were cut back, 4 bases at V and 6 bases at J, with 10 bases in the middle. This CDR3 contains 13 residues. Germline values: CDR1 SNHLY, CDR2 FYNNEI. Overall study findings and caveats: It was vaccine recipients, not placebo recipients, who had the higher spike-specific TCR breadth.

V and J are TRBV2 and TRBJ2-1, with D perhaps TRBD2 (5 bases). The source of this sequence is a person aged 18-60 years who received the Ad26.COV2.S COVID-19 vaccine or a placebo. The sequences come from peripheral blood, collected in a trial of Ad26.COV2.S vaccine versus placebo. CDR3 coding DNA: TGTGCCAGCAGTGGCCCGAGCGGCAATGAGCAGTTCTTC. It is translated as CASSGPSGNEQFF.